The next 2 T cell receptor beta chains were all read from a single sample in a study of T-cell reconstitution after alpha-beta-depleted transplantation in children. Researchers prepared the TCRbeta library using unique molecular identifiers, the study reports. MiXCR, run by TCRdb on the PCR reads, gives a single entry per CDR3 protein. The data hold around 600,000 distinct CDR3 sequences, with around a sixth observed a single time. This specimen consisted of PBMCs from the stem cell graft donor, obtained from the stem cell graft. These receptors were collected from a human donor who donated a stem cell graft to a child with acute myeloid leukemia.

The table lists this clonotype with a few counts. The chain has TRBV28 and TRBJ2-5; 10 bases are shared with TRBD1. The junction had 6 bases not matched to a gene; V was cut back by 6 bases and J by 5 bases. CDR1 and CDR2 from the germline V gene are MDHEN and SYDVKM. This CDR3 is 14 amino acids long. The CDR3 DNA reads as TGTGCCAGCAGCCGGACAGGGGGAACGGAGACCCAGTACTTC. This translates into CASSRTGGTETQYF.

This CDR3 reads CASSGLAGDFQETQYF. CDR3 sequence (DNA): TGTGCCAGCTCGGGACTAGCGGGGGATTTCCAAGAGACCCAGTACTTC. This chain links TRBV18 with TRBJ2-5; 14 bases are a match to TRBD2. After removal of 6 bases from V and 1 base from J, the junction contained 4 bases not matched to a gene. Germline CDR1 and CDR2: KGHSH and LQKENI. This CDR3 contains 16 residues.